Each of the 32 T cell receptor beta chains below was sequenced from the same sample in a study of blood T cell repertoires in COVID-19. The table came from immunoSEQ multiplex PCR; TCRdb's copy has only in-frame clones and leaves some out. The sample gives 300,000 to 450,000 clones, around 86% of which show up once; roughly 3.1% is in the top ten. The sample taken for sequencing was peripheral blood. These receptors originate from a human donor in a cohort sampled during active COVID-19.

The V gene is TRBV7-3, the J gene TRBJ2-1; D not resolved. Germline V gene data show CDR1 as SGHTA and CDR2 as FQGTGA. Trimming removed 2 bases at V and 2 bases at J, with 22 bases between. CDR3 size: 19 residues. Here the CDR3 reads CASSLGQSHPRGPYNEQFF. The CDR3 region has the DNA TGTGCCAGCAGCTTAGGGCAGAGCCACCCACGTGGTCCCTACAATGAGCAGTTCTTC.

This clone was detected once. The gene calls are TRBV30 and TRBJ2-1, with D perhaps matching TRBD2 (6 bases). The length of the CDR3 is 14 residues. Germline V gives CDR1 GTSNPN, CDR2 SVGIG (reference sequence). V was shortened by 5 bases and J by 3 bases, with 14 bases between the two germline ends. Here the CDR3 DNA reads TGTGCCTGGGCCTTGACCGGGGGCTACAATGAGCAGTTCTTC. It specifies CAWALTGGYNEQFF.

This chain's CDR3 is CASSLGDGLAGVGGHSGNEQFF. CDR3 coding DNA: TGTGCCAGCAGCTTGGGAGACGGACTAGCGGGAGTAGGGGGCCACTCGGGGAATGAGCAGTTCTTC. The chain uses TRBV13 and TRBJ2-1; 13 nucleotides line up with TRBD2. This CDR3 spans 22 amino acids. With 3 bases clipped from V and 7 bases from J, the junction kept 24 bases outside the gene matches. Germline CDR1 and CDR2: PRHDT and FYEKMQ (reference sequence).

The genes are TRBV30 and TRBJ2-3; TRBD1 matches 7 bases. The CDR3 loop spans 14 amino acids. V was pared by 3 bases and J by 0 bases, with 3 bases of the junction left unmatched. Looked up from germline, CDR1 is GTSNPN and CDR2 is SVGIG (reference sequence). CDR3 protein: CAWSSTGSTDTQYF. Written as DNA, the CDR3 is TGTGCCTGGAGCTCGACAGGGAGCACAGATACGCAGTATTTT.

The rearrangement uses TRBV14 and TRBJ2-3, with 10 bases identical to TRBD2. CDR3 length: 16 residues. Germline V CDR1 and CDR2: SGHDN, FVKESK. After removal of 4 bases from V and 4 bases from J, the junction contained 8 bases not matched to a gene. The CDR3 loop reads CASSPTIGLAADTQYF. The CDR3 DNA sequence: TGTGCCAGCAGCCCAACGATCGGACTAGCGGCAGATACGCAGTATTTT.

The V call is TRBV7-2, the J call TRBJ2-7, with a tentative D call TRBD2 (7 bases). Germline-derived CDR1 and CDR2 are SGHTA and FQGNSA. This CDR3 has 16 residues. V gave up 5 bases and J gave up 6 bases, with 23 bases separating them. CDR3 loop: CASSPVIRGGDSEQYF. The CDR3, as DNA: TGTGCCAGCAGCCCGGTCATAAGGGGGGGGGATTCCGAGCAGTACTTC.

V usage is TRBV7-8 and J usage is TRBJ1-3, with 7 bases matching TRBD1. The germline V gene has CDR1 SGHVS and CDR2 FQNEAQ. There are 15 residues in the CDR3. Trimming at V came to 6 bases and at J to 4 bases, leaving 9 bases not matched to a gene. This CDR3 reads CASSPQGPWGNTIYF. CDR3 in DNA: TGTGCCAGCAGTCCACAGGGGCCTTGGGGAAACACCATATATTTT.

This clone was counted a few times. The chain combines TRBV2 with TRBJ1-5; 11 bases match TRBD1. This CDR3 is 17 amino acids long. The V and J ends lost 10 bases and 0 bases, in that order; junction bases with no gene match: 11. In germline, CDR1 is SNHLY, CDR2 FYNNEI. DNA of the CDR3: TGTGCCACCGCCCGGGACAGGGGGGTTCGTAGCAATCAGCCCCAGCATTTT. Translating gives CATARDRGVRSNQPQHF.

The chain employs TRBV6-5 and TRBJ2-7; TRBD2 is a possible D gene (6 bases). CDR1 MNHEY and CDR2 SVGAGI come from the germline V gene. CDR3 length equals 14 residues. Trimming took off 6 bases at V and 3 bases at J, with 15 bases between the two ends. The CDR3 protein is CASSDIGRDYEQYF. As DNA, the CDR3 is TGTGCCAGCAGCGACATCGGGCGGGACTACGAGCAGTACTTC.

The chain has TRBV19 and TRBJ1-5; 12 bases agree with TRBD1. The J segment lost 0 bases and the V segment lost 3 bases, leaving 9 bases of the junction unmatched. The CDR3 is 19 residues long. Germline V gene lookup returns CDR1 LNHDA and CDR2 SQIVND (reference sequence). CDR3 residues: CASSISGTGGADSNQPQHF. CDR3 DNA: TGTGCCAGTAGTATTTCGGGGACAGGGGGCGCGGATAGCAATCAGCCCCAGCATTTT.

CDR3 amino acids: CASSQGGGPHTEAFF. The DNA for the CDR3 is TGTGCCAGCAGCCAAGGGGGGGGCCCCCACACTGAAGCTTTCTTT. This sequence joins TRBV3-1 (or the pseudogene TRBV3-2) and TRBJ1-1; D might be TRBD1 (6 bases). Germline values: CDR1 LGHDT, CDR2 YNNKEL (reference sequence). Trimming pared 1 base from V and 3 bases from J, leaving 12 bases between. The CDR3 runs to 15 residues.

V gene TRBV7-4 combines with J gene TRBJ1-6, with 8 bases matching TRBD1. CDR3 length equals 18 residues. V lost 5 bases to trimming and J lost 9 bases; unmatched junction nucleotides: 18. The germline V gene encodes CDR1 SGHVT and CDR2 SQSDAQ. The CDR3: CASSPRQGPGIVVSPLHF. Here the CDR3 DNA reads TGTGCCAGCAGCCCCCGACAGGGGCCGGGGATCGTGGTTTCACCCCTCCACTTT. Filled out from reference TRBV7-4 and TRBJ1-6, the complete variable domain reads GAGVSQSPRYKVAKRGRDVALRCDSISGHVTLYWYRQTLGQGSEVLTYSQSDAQRDKSGRPSGRFSAERPERSVSTLKIQRTEQGDSAVYLCASSPRQGPGIVVSPLHFGNGTRLTVT.

The chain joins TRBV3-1 (or the pseudogene TRBV3-2) to TRBJ2-1; D remains ambiguous. V lost 1 base to trimming and J lost 3 bases, with 4 bases between them. Germline loops: CDR1 LGHDT, CDR2 YNNKEL (reference sequence). The CDR3 has 13 amino acids. CDR3 in amino acids: CASSQVIYNEQFF. The CDR3 DNA reads as TGTGCCAGCAGCCAAGTAATCTACAATGAGCAGTTCTTC.

The rearrangement uses TRBV3-1 (or the pseudogene TRBV3-2) and TRBJ1-4, with D possibly matching TRBD1 (5 bases). Germline V lookup: CDR1 LGHDT, CDR2 YNNKEL (reference sequence). V gave up 3 bases and J gave up 6 bases, with 23 bases separating them. This CDR3 is built from 18 residues. CDR3: CASSHRVPGRGRDEKLFF. The CDR3 DNA reads TGTGCCAGCAGCCACCGCGTCCCGGGGAGGGGAAGGGATGAAAAACTGTTTTTT.

The J gene is TRBJ1-2, the V gene TRBV5-5; 9 nucleotides match TRBD1. The CDR3 sequence is 15 residues long. Trimming took 5 bases from V and 1 from J; bases not matched to a gene: 6. Germline V CDR1 and CDR2: SGHKS, YYEKEE (reference sequence). Here the CDR3 reads CASRVGTGYNYGYTF. The CDR3 DNA is TGTGCCAGCAGGGTAGGGACAGGGTATAACTATGGCTACACCTTC.

The chain employs TRBV7-2 and TRBJ2-3; 8 nucleotides align to TRBD2. This CDR3 is 17 amino acids long. Germline V lookup: CDR1 SGHTA, CDR2 FQGNSA. V lost 3 bases, J lost 3 bases, and 11 bases stayed unmatched. In DNA, the CDR3 is TGTGCCAGCAGCTTTCCTGCGGGGGGATCCCGGACAGATACGCAGTATTTT. It encodes CASSFPAGGSRTDTQYF.

The V and J genes are TRBV11-2 and TRBJ2-2; 7 bases agree with TRBD2. The V gene's germline CDR1 is SGHAT and CDR2 FQNNGV. The J segment lost 6 bases and the V segment lost 5 bases, leaving 9 bases of the junction unmatched. The CDR3 totals 15 residues. The CDR3 bases are TGTGCCAGCAGCCTTCGACTAGCAGGAGCCGGGGAGCTGTTTTTT. This sequence encodes CASSLRLAGAGELFF.

J is TRBJ2-7 and V is TRBV28, with TRBD1 matching over 10 bases. The CDR3 is made up of 17 amino acids. The trim removed 8 bases at V and 2 bases at J, leaving 15 bases unmatched. The germline gives CDR1 MDHEN, CDR2 SYDVKM. The CDR3 DNA reads as TGTGCCAGCCAACCAGAGATTGGACAGGGGGTAGCCTACGAGCAGTACTTC. Protein sequence: CASQPEIGQGVAYEQYF.

The V and J genes are TRBV5-1 and TRBJ1-6; the match to TRBD1 covers 8 bases. The CDR3 loop spans 15 amino acids. Germline CDR1 and CDR2: SGHRS and YFSETQ. Unmatched junction bases numbered 4, after V lost 0 bases and J lost 8 bases. CDR3 region: CASSLGTGTYSPLHF. The CDR3, as DNA: TGCGCCAGCAGCTTGGGGACAGGGACCTATTCACCCCTCCACTTT. Supplemented by reference TRBV5-1 and TRBJ1-6, the full variable domain reads KAGVTQTPRYLIKTRGQQVTLSCSPISGHRSVSWYQQTPGQGLQFLFEYFSETQRNKGNFPGRFSGRQFSNSRSEMNVSTLELGDSALYLCASSLGTGTYSPLHFGNGTRLTVT.

The rearrangement uses TRBV21-1 and TRBJ2-7; the table gives TRBD2 as D, unverified against the DNA. TRBV21-1 is assigned pseudogene status. The CDR3 consists of 16 residues. The CDR3 sequence is CANLRAPGRRTYEQYF. DNA for the CDR3: TGTGCCAACCTCCGGGCCCCGGGCAGGAGGACCTACGAGCAGTACTTC.

The table lists this clone with a few counts. The CDR3 bases are TGCGCCAGCAGCCAGACAGCGGGCGACGCCTACGAGCAGTACTTC. This gives the protein CASSQTAGDAYEQYF. The gene calls are TRBV4-1 and TRBJ2-7; D possibly corresponds to TRBD2 (6 bases). Germline-derived CDR1 and CDR2 are MGHRA and YSYEKL. V lost 3 bases and J 2 bases, leaving 14 bases between the germline ends. The length of the CDR3 is 15 residues.

The chain employs TRBV30 and TRBJ2-7, with TRBD1 identical over 9 bases. V trimming: 1 base; J trimming: 6 bases; junction bases outside the gene matches: 7. The CDR3 totals 14 residues. The germline V gene encodes CDR1 GTSNPN and CDR2 SVGIG (reference sequence). CDR3: CAWSGFTGGLEQYF. CDR3 nucleotides: TGTGCCTGGAGTGGCTTCACAGGGGGCCTCGAGCAGTACTTC. Based on the CDR3 plus reference TRBV30 and TRBJ2-7, the full variable domain is SQTIHQWPATLVQPVGSPLSLECTVEGTSNPNLYWYRQAAGRGLQLLFYSVGIGQISSEVPQNLSASRPQDRQFILSSKKLLLSDSGFYLCAWSGFTGGLEQYFGPGTRLTVT.

The chain has TRBV27 and TRBJ2-3; 9 nucleotides align to TRBD2. Trimming took 3 bases from V and 6 from J; bases not matched to a gene: 4. Germline values: CDR1 MNHEY, CDR2 SMNVEV (reference sequence). The CDR3 has 14 amino acids. The CDR3 reads CASSFASGMDTQYF. The DNA of the CDR3 is TGTGCCAGCAGTTTTGCTAGCGGGATGGATACGCAGTATTTT.

This chain joins TRBV28 and TRBJ1-1; no definite D call. The V and J ends lost 5 bases and 3 bases respectively, with 19 bases between them. CDR1 and CDR2 (germline): MDHEN, SYDVKM. The CDR3 runs to 16 residues. Here the CDR3 reads CASSPGFPTEDTEAFF. DNA for the CDR3: TGTGCCAGCAGTCCCGGGTTTCCCACTGAGGACACTGAAGCTTTCTTT.

This clone was counted once. The chain links TRBV27 to TRBJ1-2; 8 positions agree with TRBD1. The CDR3 is 15 amino acids. The trim removed 3 bases at V and 5 bases at J, leaving 8 bases unmatched. Germline lookup yields CDR1 MNHEY and CDR2 SMNVEV (reference sequence). CDR3 protein: CASSLYRDRIYGYTF. In DNA form, the CDR3 reads TGTGCCAGCAGTTTGTACCGGGACAGGATATATGGCTACACCTTC.

J is TRBJ1-1 and V is TRBV6-5; D remains ambiguous. The ends were cut back, 2 bases at V and 0 bases at J, with 10 bases in the middle. Per the germline V gene, CDR1 is MNHEY and CDR2 is SVGAGI. The CDR3 has 15 residues. The CDR3, as DNA: TGTGCCAGCAGTTACGTCGCGGCATTGAACACTGAAGCTTTCTTT. It specifies CASSYVAALNTEAFF.

V usage is TRBV19 and J usage is TRBJ2-7, with TRBD1 as a possible D gene (6 bases). Germline CDR1 reads LNHDA; CDR2 reads SQIVND (reference sequence). V shed 2 bases and J shed 4 bases, with 12 bases lying between them. The length of the CDR3 is 14 residues. The CDR3 region is CASSIQGFVYEQYF. CDR3 sequence (DNA): TGTGCCAGTAGTATACAGGGGTTCGTTTACGAGCAGTACTTC.

A single count supports this clone. The rearrangement joins TRBV3-1 (or the pseudogene TRBV3-2) to TRBJ2-1; 8 bases agree with TRBD2. The CDR3 is 11 residues long. From germline, CDR1 is LGHDT and CDR2 YNNKEL (reference sequence). Trimming removed 1 base from V and 15 bases from J; junction bases left unmatched: 2. The CDR3 nucleotides read TGTGCCAGCAGCCAAGCGGGGGGGCCGTTCTTC. Translated: CASSQAGGPFF.

This clone was seen once. The chain couples TRBV28 to TRBJ2-7, with 7 bases aligning to TRBD2. Trimming took 6 bases from V and 6 from J; bases not matched to a gene: 11. This CDR3 is built from 14 residues. In germline, CDR1 is MDHEN, CDR2 SYDVKM. The CDR3 sequence: CASSWERDLTEQYF. DNA for the CDR3: TGTGCCAGCAGCTGGGAGCGGGATCTGACCGAGCAGTACTTC.

This sequence joins TRBV19 and TRBJ1-1, with TRBD1 identical over 7 bases. The germline gives CDR1 LNHDA, CDR2 SQIVND (reference sequence). Germline trimming cut 5 bases from V and 6 bases from J; bases unmatched to any gene: 12. There are 15 residues in the CDR3. The CDR3, as DNA: TGTGCCAGTAGTGCGATCGACAGGGCCCGGCCTGAAGCTTTCTTT. This translates into CASSAIDRARPEAFF.

V usage is TRBV28 and J usage is TRBJ2-7; 10 nucleotides agree with TRBD1. V gave up 6 bases and J gave up 4 bases; unmatched junction bases: 6. Germline V CDR1 and CDR2: MDHEN, SYDVKM. This CDR3 comprises 14 residues. DNA of the CDR3: TGTGCCAGCAGCAGTCCGGGACAGGGGTACGAGCAGTACTTC. It specifies CASSSPGQGYEQYF.

The chain employs TRBV2 and TRBJ2-1; 13 bases are shared with TRBD2. The CDR3 totals 15 residues. V dropped 6 bases and J dropped 7; count of bases not matched to a gene: 6. From germline, CDR1 is SNHLY and CDR2 FYNNEI. For the CDR3, the DNA is TGTGCCAGCAGAATAGGACTAGCGGGAGATAATGAGCAGTTCTTC. This sequence encodes CASRIGLAGDNEQFF.